This T cell receptor (beta chain) was documented in a study of cytomegalovirus exposure and HLA in healthy donors. Overall study results and limits: The study labeled under 200 TCR beta chains cytomegalovirus-associated. Indistinguishable V segments, including TRBV6-2 and TRBV6-3, were excluded. In vitro work confirmed that a few CMV-associated chains recognize CMV antigens. Most TCR sequences were rare, but some public TCRs occurred in many donors.

The V gene's germline CDR1 is MGHRA and CDR2 YSYEKL. CDR3 length equals 17 residues. Trimming stripped 0 bases from V and 4 bases from J, with 16 bases between. Details on this clone: Antigen unknown.

PCR employed 60 Vbeta and 13 Jbeta primers. Clones were sequenced by immunoSEQ multiplex PCR, and TCRdb holds only the in-frame ones, with some missing. The sample has about 120,000 clones, more than 70% seen once; the top ten hold around 0.92%. The sample comprised PBMCs. The clonotype originates from a human donor in good health. This rearrangement joins TRBV4-1 to TRBJ2-1; D might be TRBD2 (7 bases). CDR3 protein: CASSQELRGASYNEQFF. The CDR3 DNA is TGCGCCAGCAGCCAAGAACTCCGGGGGGCCTCTTACAATGAGCAGTTCTTC.